The T cell receptor beta chain under discussion was sequenced for a study of blood T cell repertoires in COVID-19. Across the whole study: Nucleic acid was either cDNA or gDNA, and it came from T cells, B-cell-depleted T cells, or PBMCs.

The CDR3 totals 15 residues. The germline CDR1 and CDR2 sequences are MDHEN and SYDVKM. With 8 bases removed from V and 2 bases from J, the gap between germline ends came to 16 bases. In the original workflow: The authors estimated nucleated cell counts from reference gene primer amplification. Data came from immunoSEQ multiplex PCR; TCRdb stores just in-frame clones and leaves some out. The V and J calls and clone size come from that table; D and trimming were worked out from the DNA. Found here are some 66,000 clones, around 82% of them singletons; the top ten hold approximately 6.6%. Sequenced input: peripheral blood. The chain couples TRBV28 to TRBJ2-1; D possibly corresponds to TRBD1 (6 bases). The sequence derives from a man in his sixties with acute or convalescent COVID-19. This chain's CDR3 is CASRFADSAYNEQFF. In nucleotides, the CDR3 is TGTGCCAGCCGCTTTGCGGACAGCGCCTACAATGAGCAGTTCTTC.